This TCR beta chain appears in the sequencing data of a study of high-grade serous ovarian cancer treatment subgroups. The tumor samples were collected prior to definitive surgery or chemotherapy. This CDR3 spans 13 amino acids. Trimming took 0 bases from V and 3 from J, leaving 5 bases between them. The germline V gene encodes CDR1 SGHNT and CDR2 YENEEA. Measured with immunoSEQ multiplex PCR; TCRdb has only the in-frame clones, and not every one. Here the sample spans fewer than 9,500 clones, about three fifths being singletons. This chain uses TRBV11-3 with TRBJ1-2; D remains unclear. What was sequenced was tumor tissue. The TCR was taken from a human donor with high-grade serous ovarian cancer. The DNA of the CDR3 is TGTGCCAGCAGCTTAGAAAATCACTATGGCTACACCTTC. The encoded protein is CASSLENHYGYTF.